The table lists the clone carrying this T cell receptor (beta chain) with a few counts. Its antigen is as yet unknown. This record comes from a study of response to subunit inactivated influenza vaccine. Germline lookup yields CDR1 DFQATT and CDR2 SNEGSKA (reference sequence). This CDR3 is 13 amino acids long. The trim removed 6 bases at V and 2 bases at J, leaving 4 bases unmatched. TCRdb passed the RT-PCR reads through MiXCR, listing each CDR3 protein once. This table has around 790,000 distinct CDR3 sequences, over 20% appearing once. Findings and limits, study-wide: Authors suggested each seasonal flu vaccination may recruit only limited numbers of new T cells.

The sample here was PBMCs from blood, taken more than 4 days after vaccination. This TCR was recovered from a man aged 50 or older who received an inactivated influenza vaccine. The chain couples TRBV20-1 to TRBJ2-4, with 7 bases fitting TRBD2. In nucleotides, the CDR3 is TGCAGTGCCCGCGGGAGTCCCAAAAACATTCAGTACTTC. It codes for CSARGSPKNIQYF.